The clone carrying this T cell receptor (beta chain) was seen just once. Its antigen is as yet unknown. This entry comes from a study of chemoradiotherapy in HPV16-positive cancers. For the study at large: Candidate HPV-specific T-cell clones and common TCR motifs came from functional assays in a couple of HPV16-positive patients.

Deletions cut 7 bases from V and 1 base from J, with 11 bases between. CDR1 MNHEY and CDR2 SVGAGI come from the germline V gene. The CDR3 length is 14 residues. Produced via immunoSEQ multiplex PCR; TCRdb's table is partial and in-frame only. The repertoire holds around 62,000 clones, roughly 86% seen once, with under 4.5% in the top ten. Notes on the study in general: Functional assays defining HPV-specific T cells used only a couple of HPV16-positive patients.

The source was blood, collected from a patient who underwent chemoradiotherapy. The gene calls are TRBV6-5 and TRBJ2-1, with D unclear. The receptor was derived from a human donor with HPV-associated anogenital cancer. CDR3: CASTLDGSYNEQFF. Here the CDR3 DNA reads TGTGCCAGCACCCTAGATGGGTCCTACAATGAGCAGTTCTTC.